What follows describes a single T cell receptor beta chain. The target antigen is unknown. The data originate from a study of cytomegalovirus exposure and HLA in healthy donors. Donors came from a validation cohort of over a hundred subjects, distinct from the first 666-subject cohort. Study results and caveats: Reportedly, diagnosis of cytomegalovirus status by the classifier showed high specificity and sensitivity. One later analysis, an examination of the 90 to 150 validation repertoires, found that first-cohort TCR clusters tended to co-occur in them. It was 150 or so TCR beta chains that were listed as cytomegalovirus-associated.

Clones were read by immunoSEQ multiplex PCR, and TCRdb kept only the in-frame ones, dropping some. The sample consists of 150,000 or so clones, roughly 86% of them appearing once. Trimming pared 0 bases from V and 0 bases from J, leaving 7 bases between. Germline CDR1 is SGHKS and CDR2 is YYEKEE (reference sequence). This CDR3 has 14 residues. This rearrangement joins TRBV5-5 to TRBJ2-7; TRBD1 might be the D (6 bases). This TCR came from a human donor in good health. Sequenced material: PBMCs. CDR3 nucleotide sequence: TGTGCCAGCAGCTTGGGGACAGTCTCCTACGAGCAGTACTTC. Its protein product is CASSLGTVSYEQYF. The entire variable domain, with the rest obtained from reference TRBV5-5 and TRBJ2-7, is as follows: DAGVTQSPTHLIKTRGQQVTLRCSPISGHKSVSWYQQVLGQGPQFIFQYYEKEERGRGNFPDRFSARQFPNYSSELNVNALLLGDSALYLCASSLGTVSYEQYFGPGTRLTVT.